This TCR beta chain was retrieved from a study of Graves' ophthalmopathy and Graves' hyperthyroidism. Broader study findings: Among thyroid clonotypes expanded above 0.001 frequency, most also appeared in blood.

In its sample, this clonotype was seen many times. The antigen remains unidentified. Germline trimming cut 6 bases from V and 0 bases from J; bases unmatched to any gene: 7. This CDR3 is 17 amino acids long. Germline V gene data show CDR1 as SGHAT and CDR2 as FQNNGV. TCR beta CDR3 regions were amplified from RNA transcripts. HTBI-primed RT-PCR formed the first round, and a multiplex PCR formed the second. TCRdb analysed the multiplex PCR reads with MiXCR anew, one entry per CDR3 protein. Of nearly 400,000 distinct CDR3 sequences in the sample, 18% were seen once. Material for sequencing was peripheral blood. This receptor was identified in a woman aged 18-30 years with Graves' ophthalmopathy. The chain employs TRBV11-2 and TRBJ2-6; 8 nucleotides line up with TRBD1. CDR3 sequence reads: CASSYGDRLSGANVLTF. The CDR3 DNA reads TGTGCCAGCAGTTACGGGGACAGGCTCTCTGGGGCCAACGTCCTGACTTTC.